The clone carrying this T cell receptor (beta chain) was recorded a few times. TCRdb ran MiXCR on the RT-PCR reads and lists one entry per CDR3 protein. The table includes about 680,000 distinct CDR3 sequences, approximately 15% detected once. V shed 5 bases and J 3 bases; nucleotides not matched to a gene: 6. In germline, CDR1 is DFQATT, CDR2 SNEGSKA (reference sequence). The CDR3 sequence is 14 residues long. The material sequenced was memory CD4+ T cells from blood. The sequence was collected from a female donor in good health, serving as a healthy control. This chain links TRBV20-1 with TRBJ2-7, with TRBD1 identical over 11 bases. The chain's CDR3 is CSAAGTGGVYEQYF. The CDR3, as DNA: TGCAGTGCTGCCGGGACAGGGGGAGTCTACGAGCAGTACTTC.